This T cell receptor beta chain was sequenced during a study of blood T cell repertoires in COVID-19. Study background: From the United States, Italy and Spain came samples of acute and convalescent COVID-19. PBMCs, B-cell-depleted T cells, or T cells provided the cDNA or gDNA that made up the material.

Under the authors' procedure: Nucleated cell number was recorded as an estimate derived from reference gene primer amplification. The protocol was immunoSEQ multiplex PCR, while the TCRdb copy is restricted to in-frame clones and leaves out a portion. The D gene and trimming were derived from the DNA, and the V and J assignments and clone size from that table. The sample records roughly 34,000 clones, 60% to 80% being singletons. CDR3 length equals 15 residues. The V end was cut by 3 bases, the J end by 2 bases, with 16 bases between. Germline CDR1 is GTSNPN and CDR2 is SVGIG (reference sequence). The clonotype was recovered from a man older than 75 with active or convalescent COVID-19. This chain uses TRBV30 with TRBJ2-5, with a possible D match to TRBD1 (5 bases). Sequencing was done on a sample of peripheral blood. CDR3 amino acids: CAWSLNGHGQETQYF. The CDR3 DNA reads as TGTGCCTGGAGCCTAAACGGACACGGACAAGAGACCCAGTACTTC.